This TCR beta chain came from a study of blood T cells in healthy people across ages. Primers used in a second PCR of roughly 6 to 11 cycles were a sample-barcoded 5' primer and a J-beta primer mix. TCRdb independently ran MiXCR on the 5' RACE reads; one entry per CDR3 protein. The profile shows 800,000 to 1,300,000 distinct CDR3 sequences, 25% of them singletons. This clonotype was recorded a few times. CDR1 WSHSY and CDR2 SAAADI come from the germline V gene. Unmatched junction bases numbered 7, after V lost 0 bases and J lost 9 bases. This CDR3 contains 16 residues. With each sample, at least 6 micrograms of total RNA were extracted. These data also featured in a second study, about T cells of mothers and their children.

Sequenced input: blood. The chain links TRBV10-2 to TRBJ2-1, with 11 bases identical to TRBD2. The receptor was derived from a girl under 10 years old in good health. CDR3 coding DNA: TGCGCCAGCAGTGAGTCCTATAGCGGGAGGGCCGGTGAGCAGTTCTTC. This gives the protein CASSESYSGRAGEQFF.